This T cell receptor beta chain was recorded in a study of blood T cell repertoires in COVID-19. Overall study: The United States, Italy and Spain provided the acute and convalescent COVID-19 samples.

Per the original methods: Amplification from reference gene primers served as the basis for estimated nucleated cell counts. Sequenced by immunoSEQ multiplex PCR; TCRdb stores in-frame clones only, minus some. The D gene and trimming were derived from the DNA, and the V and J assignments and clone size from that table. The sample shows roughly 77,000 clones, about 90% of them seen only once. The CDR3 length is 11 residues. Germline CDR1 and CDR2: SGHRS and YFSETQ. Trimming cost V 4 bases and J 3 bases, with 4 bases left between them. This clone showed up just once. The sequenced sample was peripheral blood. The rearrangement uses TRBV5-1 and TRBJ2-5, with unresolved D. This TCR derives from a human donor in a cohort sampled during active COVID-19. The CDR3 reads CASSREETQYF. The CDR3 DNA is TGCGCCAGCAGCCGAGAAGAGACCCAGTACTTC.